The 26 T cell receptor beta chains given below trace back to one sample, sequenced in a study of cytomegalovirus exposure and HLA in healthy donors. Vbeta (60) and Jbeta (13) primers were used in the PCR. Assay used: immunoSEQ multiplex PCR; TCRdb lists only in-frame clones, some missing. The sample yields roughly 100,000 clones, under 80% seen once. Sequencing was performed on PBMCs. These TCRs come from a woman aged 50 to 60 in good health and CMV-seropositive.

The gene calls are TRBV7-9 and TRBJ1-4; 7 bases map to TRBD1. V lost 3 bases to trimming and J lost 11 bases; unmatched junction nucleotides: 9. The CDR3 covers 14 residues. Germline V gene lookup returns CDR1 SEHNR and CDR2 FQNEAQ (reference sequence). CDR3 bases: TGTGCCAGCAGCTTGGTCGGAAGGGACAGCAAACTGTTTTTT. It specifies CASSLVGRDSKLFF.

The V call is TRBV5-5, the J call TRBJ1-1; 7 bases fit TRBD1. V was pared by 10 bases and J by 4 bases, with 10 bases of the junction left unmatched. The CDR3 loop spans 13 amino acids. Germline assignment: CDR1 SGHKS and CDR2 YYEKEE (reference sequence). The CDR3 bases are TGTGCCGGTGGGAAAGGGGGCTTCACTGAAGCTTTCTTT. Protein sequence: CAGGKGGFTEAFF.

This chain connects TRBV7-2 to TRBJ1-5; possible D gene TRBD1, 6 bases. The CDR3 loop spans 17 amino acids. From germline, CDR1 is SGHTA and CDR2 FQGNSA. V gave up 2 bases and J gave up 2 bases, with 16 bases separating them. The CDR3 sequence is CASSLIWPSGGNQPQHF. Here the CDR3 DNA reads TGTGCCAGCAGCTTAATATGGCCCTCAGGGGGCAATCAGCCCCAGCATTTT.

This clone has only one observation. The gene calls are TRBV5-1 and TRBJ1-1, with TRBD1 as a possible D gene (6 bases). Germline lookup yields CDR1 SGHRS and CDR2 YFSETQ. The CDR3 contains 15 residues. Trimming shortened V by 7 bases and J by 2 bases, and 18 bases separated the two germline ends. The CDR3 is CASYRDTGLNTEAFF. The CDR3 region has the DNA TGCGCCAGCTATCGGGACACTGGATTAAACACTGAAGCTTTCTTT. Full variable domain (remainder filled in from reference TRBV5-1 and TRBJ1-1): KAGVTQTPRYLIKTRGQQVTLSCSPISGHRSVSWYQQTPGQGLQFLFEYFSETQRNKGNFPGRFSGRQFSNSRSEMNVSTLELGDSALYLCASYRDTGLNTEAFFGQGTRLTVV.

With respect to this clone: This CDR3 is also generated by other DNA sequences in the sample. The gene calls are TRBV27 and TRBJ1-1, with D unresolved. There are 14 residues in the CDR3. Germline assignment: CDR1 MNHEY and CDR2 SMNVEV (reference sequence). The V and J ends lost 4 bases and 0 bases respectively, with 9 bases between them. The CDR3 region has the DNA TGTGCCAGCAGTTCCCCAGGTCTGAACACTGAAGCTTTCTTT. As protein: CASSSPGLNTEAFF.

V usage is TRBV2 and J usage is TRBJ2-5, with 10 positions matching TRBD1. Germline CDR1 reads SNHLY; CDR2 reads FYNNEI. The CDR3 is 15 amino acids. Germline trimming cut 6 bases from V and 5 bases from J; bases unmatched to any gene: 9. CDR3 region: CASRYTGQGHETQYF. The CDR3, as DNA: TGTGCCAGCAGATATACGGGACAGGGGCACGAGACCCAGTACTTC.

The chain is built from TRBV6-5 and TRBJ2-1; the match to TRBD2 covers 10 bases. The V segment lost 6 bases and the J segment 9 bases; nucleotides outside the gene matches: 8. There are 14 residues in the CDR3. Germline CDR1 reads MNHEY; CDR2 reads SVGAGI. The CDR3 DNA sequence: TGTGCCAGCAGGCTAGCGGGGGTTTCGGGTGAGCAGTTCTTC. Translation gives CASRLAGVSGEQFF.

V and J are TRBV10-3 and TRBJ2-7; TRBD1 might be the D (5 bases). V lost 4 bases, J lost 2 bases, and 15 bases lay in between. Germline V gives CDR1 ENHRY, CDR2 SYGVKD. The CDR3 contains 15 residues. This chain's CDR3 is CAISVENRSPYEQYF. The DNA of the CDR3 is TGTGCCATCAGTGTGGAAAACAGGTCCCCCTACGAGCAGTACTTC.

Only a few counts were recorded for this clone. This chain links TRBV19 with TRBJ1-5, with D hard to call. Germline V gene data show CDR1 as LNHDA and CDR2 as SQIVND (reference sequence). V dropped 7 bases and J dropped 3 bases, with 10 bases sitting between them. The CDR3 has 13 amino acids. CDR3 DNA: TGTGCCAGTACTGGCGGGTACAATCAGCCCCAGCATTTT. It yields the protein CASTGGYNQPQHF.

Regarding this clone: One junction end disagrees with the germline gene, perhaps due to a read error. The V and J genes are TRBV7-9 and TRBJ2-3, with 13 positions matching TRBD2. CDR1 SEHNR and CDR2 FQNEAQ come from the germline V gene (reference sequence). The CDR3 spans 16 residues. This CDR3 is CSSSRGLAGRTDTQYF. The CDR3, as DNA: TGTTCCAGCAGCAGGGGACTAGCGGGGCGCACAGATACGCAGTATTTT. The full variable domain, in which reference TRBV7-9 and TRBJ2-3 provide the parts outside the CDR3, is DTGVSQNPRHKITKRGQNVTFRCDPISEHNRLYWYRQTLGQGPEFLTYFQNEAQLEKSRLLSDRFSAERPKGSFSTLEIQRTEQGDSAMYLCSSSRGLAGRTDTQYFGPGTRLTVL.

The rearrangement uses TRBV5-1 and TRBJ1-2; no clear D. The V end lost 0 bases, the J end lost 4 bases, and 10 bases lay between the germline ends. Germline assignment: CDR1 SGHRS and CDR2 YFSETQ. This CDR3 region has 14 residues. The CDR3 here is CASSLAAPGYGYTF. The CDR3 DNA reads as TGCGCCAGCAGCTTGGCCGCCCCCGGCTATGGCTACACCTTC.

The V call is TRBV7-9, the J call TRBJ2-5, with D perhaps TRBD2 (5 bases). Trimming cost V 2 bases and J 11 bases, with 12 bases left between them. The CDR3 is made up of 12 amino acids. Germline V gives CDR1 SEHNR, CDR2 FQNEAQ (reference sequence). The CDR3 reads CASSLSSREQYF. As DNA, the CDR3 is TGTGCCAGCAGCTTAAGCAGTAGGGAGCAGTACTTC.

The CDR3 nucleotides are TGTGCCTTCCTAGGGGGCGAGACCCAGTACTTC. Translating gives CAFLGGETQYF. The chain joins TRBV30 to TRBJ2-5; 7 bases line up with TRBD1. Per germline, CDR1 GTSNPN and CDR2 SVGIG (reference sequence). V shed 7 bases, J shed 5 bases, and the junction held 4 bases outside the gene matches. The length of the CDR3 is 11 residues.

In its sample, this clone was seen a few times. The V and J genes are TRBV6-6 and TRBJ1-1; D call uncertain. The V gene lost 3 bases and the J gene lost 4 bases, with 12 bases spanning the gap. Germline-derived CDR1 and CDR2 are MNHNY and SVGAGI (reference sequence). CDR3 length: 14 amino acids. The CDR3 coding sequence is TGTGCCAGCAGTTATTTGGTGGAGGGCACTGAAGCTTTCTTT. Its protein is CASSYLVEGTEAFF.

This clone showed up just a few times. V usage is TRBV9 and J usage is TRBJ2-7; 8 bases fit TRBD1. V was clipped by 0 bases and J by 6 bases; unmatched bases: 2. CDR1 SGDLS and CDR2 YYNGEE come from the germline V gene. The CDR3 sequence is 13 residues long. The CDR3 reads CASSVVQGAEQYF. For the CDR3, the DNA is TGTGCCAGCAGCGTAGTTCAGGGGGCCGAGCAGTACTTC.

The chain is built from TRBV13 and TRBJ1-2; D is unresolved. The CDR3 is 13 amino acids. V was shortened by 4 bases and J by 0 bases, with 6 bases between the two germline ends. CDR1 is PRHDT, CDR2 FYEKMQ, per germline (reference sequence). CDR3 loop: CASSSRTNYGYTF. CDR3 in DNA: TGTGCCAGCAGCTCTCGTACTAACTATGGCTACACCTTC.

This clone was recorded a few times. The V gene is TRBV5-1, the J gene TRBJ1-4; D is unresolved. CDR1 SGHRS and CDR2 YFSETQ come from the germline V gene. Trimming took 5 bases from V and 0 from J, leaving 11 bases between them. The CDR3 length is 15 residues. This CDR3 reads CASRDFGATNEKLFF. CDR3 coding DNA: TGCGCCAGCAGAGACTTCGGGGCAACTAATGAAAAACTGTTTTTT.

CDR3 sequence (DNA): TGCGCCAGCAGCCCATTACAGGGGGCGGTTGGGGAGCTGTTTTTT. This translates into CASSPLQGAVGELFF. The chain recombines TRBV5-1 with TRBJ2-2; 9 bases match TRBD1. V lost 4 bases to trimming and J lost 8 bases; unmatched junction nucleotides: 9. The length of the CDR3 is 15 residues. In germline, CDR1 is SGHRS, CDR2 YFSETQ.

The chain uses TRBV7-9 and TRBJ1-5, with TRBD1 matching 12 bases. From germline, CDR1 is SEHNR and CDR2 FQNEAQ (reference sequence). J lost 6 bases, V lost 2 bases, and 5 bases had no gene match. The CDR3 spans 16 residues. The DNA of the CDR3 is TGTGCCAGCAGCTTAACCGGGACAGGGGGCGGTCAGCCCCAGCATTTT. It translates to CASSLTGTGGGQPQHF.

The rearrangement links TRBV27 to TRBJ2-3, with D perhaps TRBD1 (9 bases). V was trimmed by 2 bases and J by 3 bases, leaving 21 bases between them. The germline V gene encodes CDR1 MNHEY and CDR2 SMNVEV (reference sequence). This CDR3 is 18 amino acids long. The CDR3 loop is CASSLAGGQGPSTDTQYF. The CDR3 bases are TGTGCCAGCAGTTTAGCGGGAGGACAGGGGCCTAGTACAGATACGCAGTATTTT.

At least ten counts were recorded for this clone. The rearrangement joins TRBV19 to TRBJ1-2; 8 positions agree with TRBD1. CDR1 is LNHDA, CDR2 SQIVND, per germline (reference sequence). Losses at the gene ends were 6 bases for V and 0 bases for J; bases not matched to a gene: 6. The CDR3 is 15 amino acids. The CDR3 reads CASSPGGGANYGYTF. The DNA of the CDR3 is TGTGCCAGTAGCCCAGGGGGCGGCGCTAACTATGGCTACACCTTC.

The chain carries TRBV19 and TRBJ2-5, with TRBD2 matching 10 bases. The J call could be wrong; TRBJ2-7 is a better fit for the DNA end. The CDR3 is made up of 15 amino acids. In germline, CDR1 is LNHDA, CDR2 SQIVND (reference sequence). The CDR3 nucleotides read TGTGCCAGTAGCTTCCTAGCGGGGGTAAGCTACGAGCAGTACTTC. Residues: CASSFLAGVSYEQYF.

The chain combines TRBV7-9 with TRBJ2-5; tentative D call: TRBD1 (6 bases). The V gene's germline CDR1 is SEHNR and CDR2 FQNEAQ (reference sequence). The CDR3 runs 13 residues. Trimming pared 7 bases from V and 1 base from J, leaving 10 bases between. CDR3 loop: CASTLDSQETQYF. The CDR3, as DNA: TGTGCCAGCACCCTGGACAGCCAAGAGACCCAGTACTTC.

The rearrangement joins TRBV2 to TRBJ1-5; D is unresolved. Germline V gene lookup returns CDR1 SNHLY and CDR2 FYNNEI. Trimming pared 3 bases from V and 0 bases from J, leaving 12 bases between. This CDR3 is 16 amino acids long. Written as DNA, the CDR3 is TGTGCCAGCAGTGATCGGTCCGGGTATAGCAATCAGCCCCAGCATTTT. Translating gives CASSDRSGYSNQPQHF.

The rearrangement links TRBV30 to TRBJ2-7, with 7 bases fitting TRBD1. CDR3 size: 12 residues. Germline CDR1 GTSNPN, CDR2 SVGIG (reference sequence). Unmatched junction bases numbered 3, after V lost 1 base and J lost 6 bases. CDR3 bases: TGTGCCTGGAGTGGACAGGGAATCGAGCAGTACTTC. Translation: CAWSGQGIEQYF.

This chain joins TRBV9 and TRBJ1-5, with 10 bases identical to TRBD1. This CDR3 region has 16 residues. V shed 3 bases, J shed 4 bases, and the junction held 7 bases outside the gene matches. Germline values: CDR1 SGDLS, CDR2 YYNGEE. CDR3 DNA: TGTGCCAGCAGCGGCGGACAGGGGGACCTAAATCAGCCCCAGCATTTT. Its protein product is CASSGGQGDLNQPQHF.